This T cell receptor (beta chain) was sequenced in a study of T cell changes during pregnancy in multiple sclerosis. Sequencing used immunoSEQ multiplex PCR; TCRdb keeps in-frame clones, though not all of them. The top ten hold 4.1% of the sample, which has under 45,000 clones, roughly 84% seen once. The starting material was CD8+ T cells from peripheral blood mononuclear cells, obtained in the first trimester of pregnancy. The sequence came from a female donor with multiple sclerosis, enrolled in a pregnancy study.

The CDR3 DNA reads TGTGCCACCAGCGCCGGGACAGGGTGGACTGAAGCTTTCTTT. Protein product: CATSAGTGWTEAFF. The chain carries TRBV15 and TRBJ1-1, with TRBD1 matching over 9 bases. This CDR3 comprises 14 residues. V shed 5 bases, J shed 5 bases, and the junction held 6 bases outside the gene matches. Germline CDR1 is LNHNV and CDR2 is YYDKDF (reference sequence).